This T cell receptor (beta chain) was identified during a study of T cell clonality in common variable immunodeficiency. General observations from the study: Common variable immunodeficiency TCR beta sequences reportedly had fewer deletions and N-nucleotide insertions. Authors noted CVID clonality's cause needs subpopulation repertoire sequencing. Repertoire-complication correlations in CVID were limited by patient heterogeneity.

CVID meant reduced serum IgG, IgA and/or IgM plus specific antibody deficiency. CVID subjects were neither ill nor on immunomodulatory or immunosuppressive medication at sampling. Assay: immunoSEQ multiplex PCR; the TCRdb copy retains only in-frame clones and omits some. This record lists about 34,000 clones, none seen once only, and the top ten clones contain 5.5% to 7%. The germline CDR1 and CDR2 sequences are DFQATT and SNEGSKA (reference sequence). V shed 0 bases and J 5 bases; nucleotides not matched to a gene: 6. The CDR3 runs 14 residues. This clone was counted only a few times. Its antigen is unidentified. The observed sequence ends 3 residues before the CDR3 terminus, with the missing tail filled in from the germline J gene.

Specimen: peripheral blood mononuclear cells. This receptor was identified in a human donor with common variable immunodeficiency. This sequence joins TRBV20-1 and TRBJ2-5, with 7 bases identical to TRBD2. The sequenced CDR3 bases are TGCAGTGCTAGAGATGGGCGGGGAGGGGAGACC. Residues: CSARDGRGGET. The CDR3, in full, reads CSARDGRGGETQYF.